Below, 23 T cell receptor beta chains from the same sample are listed, as sequenced in a study of CD8 T cells in Susac syndrome. The RNA input was roughly 0.45 to 1 ug, and it was reverse transcribed with random hexamers. Each CDR3 protein is one row after TCRdb ran MiXCR on the immunoSEQ multiplex PCR reads. Found here are 350,000 to 550,000 distinct CDR3 sequences, approximately 85% of them singletons; the top ten hold under 0.15%. The sample was CD8+ T cells from PBMCs. The receptors here all came from a human donor with multiple sclerosis.

This chain connects TRBV2 to TRBJ2-6, with a tentative D call TRBD1 (6 bases). There are 14 residues in the CDR3. CDR1 is SNHLY and CDR2 is FYNNEI in the germline V gene. V was pared by 9 bases and J by 4 bases, with 13 bases between. In DNA form, the CDR3 reads TGTGCCAGGCTGGGGGCTAGCGGGGCCAACGTCCTGACTTTC. It is translated as CARLGASGANVLTF.

The CDR3 DNA reads as TGCGCCAGCAGAAGTCCGGACAGGGGAGGGAACACTGAAGCTTTCTTT. Translating gives CASRSPDRGGNTEAFF. The gene calls are TRBV4-1 and TRBJ1-1; 9 nucleotides align to TRBD1. Germline CDR1 and CDR2: MGHRA and YSYEKL. Losses at the gene ends were 6 bases for V and 1 base for J; bases not matched to a gene: 9. This CDR3 contains 16 residues.

This chain links TRBV6-1 with TRBJ2-7, with TRBD1 matching over 10 bases. V was clipped by 5 bases and J by 8 bases; unmatched bases: 18. Looked up from germline, CDR1 is MNHNS and CDR2 is SASEGT. The CDR3 totals 17 residues. CDR3 in amino acids: CASSLVRTGGGQEQQYF. The CDR3 DNA follows: TGTGCCAGCAGTCTTGTTCGGACAGGGGGAGGACAAGAGCAGCAGTACTTC.

This clonotype was seen only once. This rearrangement joins TRBV5-6 to TRBJ2-5; D not resolved. The CDR3 length is 16 residues. Trimming took off 4 bases at V and 1 base at J, with 17 bases between the two ends. CDR1 is SGHDT and CDR2 is YYEEEE in the germline V gene. CDR3 in amino acids: CASSTLQRTLQETQYF. The CDR3 nucleotides read TGTGCCAGCAGCACTCTTCAGAGAACACTCCAAGAGACCCAGTACTTC.

The rearrangement joins TRBV2 to TRBJ1-5; no clear D gene. This CDR3 region has 13 residues. V was clipped by 8 bases and J by 7 bases, with 15 bases between them. The germline CDR1 and CDR2 sequences are SNHLY and FYNNEI. The CDR3 bases are TGTGCCAGCCAAGGACCCTTGACACAGCCCCAGCATTTT. Amino acids: CASQGPLTQPQHF.

This clonotype was counted a few times. V is TRBV6-1 and J is TRBJ1-3; D gene unclear. The ends were cut back, 8 bases at V and 3 bases at J, with 14 bases in the middle. The CDR3 spans 14 residues. In germline, CDR1 is MNHNS, CDR2 SASEGT. CDR3 nucleotides: TGTGCCAGCGGGTGGGGAGTTAGTGGAAACACCATATATTTT. Residues: CASGWGVSGNTIYF.

The gene calls are TRBV2 and TRBJ2-1, with a possible D match to TRBD1 (6 bases). In germline, CDR1 is SNHLY, CDR2 FYNNEI. The CDR3 length is 10 residues. The V end was cut by 9 bases, the J end by 10 bases, with 10 bases between. CDR3 sequence reads: CASQGGEQFF. DNA of the CDR3: TGTGCCAGTCAAGGGGGAGAGCAGTTCTTC. The variable domain in full, completed from reference TRBV2 and TRBJ2-1, reads EPEVTQTPSHQVTQMGQEVILRCVPISNHLYFYWYRQILGQKVEFLVSFYNNEISEKSEIFDDQFSVERPDGSNFTLKIRSTKLEDSAMYFCASQGGEQFFGPGTRLTVL.

The chain couples TRBV20-1 to TRBJ1-1; D not certain. The CDR3 is made up of 15 amino acids. Germline V gene data show CDR1 as DFQATT and CDR2 as SNEGSKA (reference sequence). The germline V and J ends were trimmed by 6 bases and 0 bases, with 17 bases remaining between them. CDR3 protein: CSALYQETMNTEAFF. The CDR3 region has the DNA TGCAGTGCCCTTTATCAGGAAACCATGAACACTGAAGCTTTCTTT.

This clonotype was seen only once. This chain links TRBV29-1 with TRBJ2-7; D gene ambiguous. The V gene lost 4 bases and the J gene lost 4 bases, with 8 bases spanning the gap. The CDR3 consists of 11 residues. Germline loops: CDR1 SQVTM, CDR2 ANQGSEA. CDR3 in amino acids: CSVGGYYEQYF. The CDR3 DNA follows: TGCAGCGTTGGAGGCTATTACGAGCAGTACTTC.

The V and J genes are TRBV20-1 and TRBJ2-7; tentatively, D is TRBD2 (6 bases). Deletions cut 3 bases from V and 0 bases from J, with 12 bases between. The CDR3 runs 14 residues. Germline V lookup: CDR1 DFQATT, CDR2 SNEGSKA (reference sequence). This chain's CDR3 is CSARGTQNSYEQYF. DNA for the CDR3: TGCAGTGCTAGGGGGACTCAAAACTCCTACGAGCAGTACTTC.

V usage is TRBV28 and J usage is TRBJ2-1; D tentatively fits TRBD1 or TRBD2 (6 bases each). V was cut by 1 base and J by 13 bases, with 11 bases left in between. This CDR3 is built from 12 residues. Germline CDR1 and CDR2: MDHEN and SYDVKM. The CDR3 is CASSLLGGDQFF. The CDR3 DNA sequence: TGTGCCAGCAGTTTATTGGGGGGCGACCAGTTCTTC.

The chain recombines TRBV27 with TRBJ2-2; a weak D match, TRBD2 (6 bases). Germline assignment: CDR1 MNHEY and CDR2 SMNVEV (reference sequence). This CDR3 contains 13 residues. V was clipped by 5 bases and J by 4 bases, with 8 bases between them. Here the CDR3 reads CASSTSLTGELFF. The CDR3 DNA reads as TGTGCCAGCAGTACTAGCCTCACCGGGGAGCTGTTTTTT.

This clonotype showed up just once. The V and J genes are TRBV6-4 and TRBJ2-1; a weak D match, TRBD1 (5 bases). CDR3 length: 15 amino acids. The V and J ends lost 3 bases and 4 bases respectively, with 13 bases between them. Per germline, CDR1 MRHNA and CDR2 SNTAGT. CDR3 sequence reads: CASSETASPYNEQFF. The CDR3 nucleotides are TGTGCCAGCAGTGAGACAGCTAGTCCTTACAATGAGCAGTTCTTC.

The rearrangement uses TRBV19 and TRBJ1-2, with unresolved D. Germline CDR1 LNHDA, CDR2 SQIVND (reference sequence). The CDR3 totals 14 residues. Trimming took 1 base from V and 4 from J, leaving 10 bases between them. The CDR3, as DNA: TGTGCCAGTAGTATAGTTTCCACTGGCTATGGCTACACCTTC. It yields the protein CASSIVSTGYGYTF.

J is TRBJ1-4 and V is TRBV4-1; D is possibly TRBD1 (6 bases). The CDR3 contains 15 residues. Per germline, CDR1 MGHRA and CDR2 YSYEKL. V was trimmed by 4 bases and J by 4 bases, leaving 13 bases between them. In DNA, the CDR3 is TGCGCCAGCAGCCCCCCACAGGGAAGTAATGAAAAACTGTTTTTT. It is translated as CASSPPQGSNEKLFF.

The gene calls are TRBV7-9 and TRBJ2-7; D gene ambiguous. Germline assignment: CDR1 SEHNR and CDR2 FQNEAQ (reference sequence). The CDR3 covers 13 residues. The CDR3 region is CVSRKTEAYEQYF. The CDR3 DNA follows: TGTGTAAGTAGAAAGACTGAGGCCTACGAGCAGTACTTC.

V usage is TRBV4-1 and J usage is TRBJ2-1; no definite D call. V was pared by 3 bases and J by 5 bases, with 17 bases between. CDR3 length: 16 residues. Germline CDR1 and CDR2: MGHRA and YSYEKL. CDR3 loop: CASSHAFGELHNEQFF. The CDR3 DNA reads as TGCGCCAGCAGCCATGCCTTTGGGGAACTCCACAATGAGCAGTTCTTC.

This chain connects TRBV7-6 to TRBJ2-7, with 9 bases fitting TRBD2. V lost 1 base to trimming and J lost 5 bases; unmatched junction nucleotides: 6. Germline CDR1 and CDR2: SGHVS and FNYEAQ. The CDR3 extends over 15 amino acids. This CDR3 reads CASSLGSGTSNEQYF. As DNA, the CDR3 is TGTGCCAGCAGCTTAGGGTCCGGGACTAGCAACGAGCAGTACTTC.

The genes are TRBV30 and TRBJ2-1; D gene ambiguous. Germline CDR1 GTSNPN, CDR2 SVGIG (reference sequence). The CDR3 extends over 13 amino acids. V lost 4 bases to trimming and J lost 5 bases, with 12 bases between them. The CDR3 loop reads CAWTWGYDNEQFF. The CDR3 region has the DNA TGTGCCTGGACGTGGGGTTACGACAATGAGCAGTTCTTC.

The chain employs TRBV25-1 and TRBJ1-4; possibly TRBD1 for D (6 bases). This CDR3 has 14 residues. The germline V gene has CDR1 MGHDK and CDR2 SYGVNS. V dropped 6 bases and J dropped 8 bases, with 16 bases sitting between them. This CDR3 reads CASRPEGVYEKLFF. The CDR3 nucleotides read TGTGCCAGCAGGCCAGAGGGGGTATACGAAAAACTGTTTTTT.

This chain connects TRBV19 to TRBJ2-1, with D possibly TRBD2 on 7 matching bases. Germline V gives CDR1 LNHDA, CDR2 SQIVND (reference sequence). Trimming took 3 bases from V and 10 from J, leaving 13 bases between them. The CDR3 extends over 13 amino acids. The CDR3 bases are TGTGCCAGTAGTATGGGGGGCGGGAGCGAGCAGTTCTTC. It translates to CASSMGGGSEQFF.

The rearrangement uses TRBV20-1 and TRBJ2-7; possible D gene TRBD2, 6 bases. Trimming shortened V by 0 bases and J by 3 bases, and 9 bases separated the two germline ends. The germline V gene has CDR1 DFQATT and CDR2 SNEGSKA (reference sequence). This CDR3 spans 13 amino acids. As DNA, the CDR3 is TGCAGTGCTAGAGATCCGGGGGACTACGAGCAGTACTTC. This gives the protein CSARDPGDYEQYF.

The rearrangement links TRBV2 to TRBJ2-5; TRBD1 matches at 8 bases. Trimming at V came to 4 bases and at J to 1 base, leaving 5 bases not matched to a gene. The CDR3 has 15 residues. Germline V gene lookup returns CDR1 SNHLY and CDR2 FYNNEI. The CDR3 reads CASSVGRGLQETQYF. The CDR3 bases are TGTGCCAGCAGTGTAGGCAGGGGGCTCCAAGAGACCCAGTACTTC.